The entry that follows covers one TCR beta chain sequence. Its antigen remains unidentified. The data derive from a study of identical twins. General observations from the study: It was cross-sectional statistical analysis, not following the same donors, that the conclusions relied on.

TCRdb called the 5' RACE reads again in MiXCR, with one record for every CDR3 protein. The sample has around 530,000 distinct CDR3 sequences, 13% to 15% seen once; the top ten hold around 0.48%. Germline-derived CDR1 and CDR2 are DFQATT and SNEGSKA (reference sequence). This CDR3 contains 13 residues. The germline V and J ends were trimmed by 3 bases and 2 bases, with 10 bases remaining between them. Healthy Caucasian individuals made up all the donors. This sample also appeared in a second study, on yellow fever vaccine responses in identical twins.

This clonotype was sampled from a woman under 30 in good health. The sequencing input was CD4+ T cells sorted from blood. The rearrangement uses TRBV20-1 and TRBJ2-5; the D is unclear. CDR3 in amino acids: CSASGGVQETQYF. CDR3 coding DNA: TGCAGTGCTAGCGGTGGGGTACAAGAGACCCAGTACTTC.